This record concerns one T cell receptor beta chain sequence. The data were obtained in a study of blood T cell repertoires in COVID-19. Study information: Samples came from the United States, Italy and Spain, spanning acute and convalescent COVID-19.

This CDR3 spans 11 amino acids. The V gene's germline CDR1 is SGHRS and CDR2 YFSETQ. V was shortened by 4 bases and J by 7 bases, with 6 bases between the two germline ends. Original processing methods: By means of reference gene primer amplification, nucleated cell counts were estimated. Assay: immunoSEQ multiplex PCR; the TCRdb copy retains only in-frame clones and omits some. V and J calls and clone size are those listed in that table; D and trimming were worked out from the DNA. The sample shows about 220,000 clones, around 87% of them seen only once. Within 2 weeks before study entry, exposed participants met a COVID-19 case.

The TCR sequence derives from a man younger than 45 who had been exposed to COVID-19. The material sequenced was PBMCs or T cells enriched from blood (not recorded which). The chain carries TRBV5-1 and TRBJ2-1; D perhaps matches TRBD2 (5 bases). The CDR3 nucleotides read TGCGCCAGCAGCCTAGCAAATGAGCAGTTCTTC. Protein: CASSLANEQFF.